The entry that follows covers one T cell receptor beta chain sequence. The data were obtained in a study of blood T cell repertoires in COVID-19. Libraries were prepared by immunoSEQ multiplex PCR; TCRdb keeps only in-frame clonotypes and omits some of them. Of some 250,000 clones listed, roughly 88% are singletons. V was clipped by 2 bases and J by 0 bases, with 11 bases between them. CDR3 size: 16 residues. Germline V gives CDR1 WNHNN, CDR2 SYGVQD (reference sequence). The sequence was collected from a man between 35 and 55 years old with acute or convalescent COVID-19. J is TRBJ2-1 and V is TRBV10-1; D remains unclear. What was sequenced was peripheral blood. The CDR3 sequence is CASSEVGLSSYNEQFF. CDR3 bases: TGCGCCAGCAGTGAGGTGGGCCTGAGCTCCTACAATGAGCAGTTCTTC.